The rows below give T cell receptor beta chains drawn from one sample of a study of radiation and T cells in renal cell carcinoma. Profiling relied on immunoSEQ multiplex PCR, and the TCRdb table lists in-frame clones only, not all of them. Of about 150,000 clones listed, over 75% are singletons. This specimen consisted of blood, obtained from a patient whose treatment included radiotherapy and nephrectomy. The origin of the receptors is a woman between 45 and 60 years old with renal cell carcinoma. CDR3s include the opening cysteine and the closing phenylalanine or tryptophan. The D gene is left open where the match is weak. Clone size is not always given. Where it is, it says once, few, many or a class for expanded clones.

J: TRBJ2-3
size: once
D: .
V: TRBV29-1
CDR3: CSVASYGQGLDTQYF
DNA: TGCAGCGTTGCGTCTTACGGGCAGGGGTTAGATACGCAGTATTTT

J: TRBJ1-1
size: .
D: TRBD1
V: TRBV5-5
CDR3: CASSARPGQGARGAFF
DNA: TGTGCCAGCAGCGCACGACCGGGACAGGGGGCGCGAGGAGCTTTCTTT

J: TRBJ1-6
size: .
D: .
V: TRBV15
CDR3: CATSEGVSYNSPLHF
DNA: TGTGCCACCAGCGAGGGGGTCTCCTATAATTCACCCCTCCACTTT

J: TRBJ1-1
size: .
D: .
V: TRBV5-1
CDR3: CASSLGFNTEAFF
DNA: TGCGCCAGCAGTCTGGGATTTAACACTGAAGCTTTCTTT

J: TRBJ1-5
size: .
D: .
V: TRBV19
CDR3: CASSTDYRAQHF
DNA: TGTGCCAGTAGTACGGATTACAGGGCTCAGCATTTT

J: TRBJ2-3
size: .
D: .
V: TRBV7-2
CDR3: CASSLVFGATDTQYF
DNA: TGTGCCAGCAGCTTAGTTTTTGGGGCCACAGATACGCAGTATTTT

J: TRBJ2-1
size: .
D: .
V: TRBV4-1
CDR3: CASSQEGRPTDEQFF
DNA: TGCGCCAGCAGCCAAGAGGGCAGGCCTACGGATGAGCAGTTCTTC

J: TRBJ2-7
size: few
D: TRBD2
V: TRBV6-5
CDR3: CASFSRTSGLYEQYF
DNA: TGTGCCAGCTTCTCCCGGACTAGCGGACTATACGAGCAGTACTTC

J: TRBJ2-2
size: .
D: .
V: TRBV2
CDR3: CASVSQGNTGELFF
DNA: TGTGCCAGCGTATCACAGGGGAACACCGGGGAGCTGTTTTTT

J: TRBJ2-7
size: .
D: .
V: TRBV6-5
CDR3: CASSYGPGYEQYF
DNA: TGTGCCAGCAGTTACGGCCCAGGCTACGAGCAGTACTTC

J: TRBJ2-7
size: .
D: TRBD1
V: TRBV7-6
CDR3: CASSWGQGASYEQYF
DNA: TGTGCCAGCAGCTGGGGACAGGGGGCCAGCTACGAGCAGTACTTC

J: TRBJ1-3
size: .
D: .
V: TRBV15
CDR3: CATSVDRFSGNTIYF
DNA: TGTGCCACCAGCGTTGACAGGTTCTCTGGAAACACCATATATTTT

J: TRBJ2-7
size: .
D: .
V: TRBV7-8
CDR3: CASSLGGPRAGGYEQYF
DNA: TGTGCCAGCAGCCTCGGGGGGCCGAGGGCTGGAGGGTACGAGCAGTACTTC

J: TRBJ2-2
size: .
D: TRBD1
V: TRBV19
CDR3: CASNRGNTGELFF
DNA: TGTGCCAGTAACAGGGGCAACACCGGGGAGCTGTTTTTT

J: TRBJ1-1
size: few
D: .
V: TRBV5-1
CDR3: CASSNSWTTEAFF
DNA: TGCGCCAGCAGCAACAGTTGGACCACTGAAGCTTTCTTT

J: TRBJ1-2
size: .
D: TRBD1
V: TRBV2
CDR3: CASSPLRTGSGYTF
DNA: TGTGCCAGCAGCCCACTCCGGACAGGTAGTGGCTACACCTTC

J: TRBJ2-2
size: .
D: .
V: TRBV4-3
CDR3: CASSQDLSMGASDTGELFF
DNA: TGCGCCAGCAGCCAAGACCTCTCGATGGGGGCGTCGGACACCGGGGAGCTGTTTTTT

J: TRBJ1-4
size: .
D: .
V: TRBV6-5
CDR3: CASRWTARFNEKLFF
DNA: TGTGCCAGCAGGTGGACAGCCCGTTTCAATGAAAAACTGTTTTTT

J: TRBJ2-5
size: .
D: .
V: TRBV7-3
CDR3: CASSLGKREETQYF
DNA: TGTGCCAGCAGCTTGGGGAAAAGGGAAGAGACCCAGTACTTC

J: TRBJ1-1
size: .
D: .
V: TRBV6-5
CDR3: CASRRTGRNTEAFF
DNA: TGTGCCAGCAGAAGAACAGGGAGGAACACTGAAGCTTTCTTT

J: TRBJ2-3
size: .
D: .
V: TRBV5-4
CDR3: CASSPQTPGDTQYF
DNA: TGTGCCAGCAGCCCCCAGACTCCCGGAGATACGCAGTATTTT

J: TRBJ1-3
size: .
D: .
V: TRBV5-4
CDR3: CASSLGTPSGNTIYF
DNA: TGTGCCAGCAGCCTGGGTACGCCCTCTGGAAACACCATATATTTT

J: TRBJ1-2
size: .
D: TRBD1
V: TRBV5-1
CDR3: CASSRTRDSNYGYTF
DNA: TGCGCCAGCAGCCGAACCCGGGACAGTAACTATGGCTACACCTTC

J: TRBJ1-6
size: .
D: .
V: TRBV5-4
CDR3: CASSLRESNSPLHF
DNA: TGTGCCAGCAGCTTGAGGGAGTCCAATTCACCCCTCCACTTT

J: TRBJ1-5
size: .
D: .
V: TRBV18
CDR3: CASSPGISNQPQHF
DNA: TGTGCCAGCTCACCAGGGATTAGCAATCAGCCCCAGCATTTT

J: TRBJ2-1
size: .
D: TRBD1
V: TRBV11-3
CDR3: CASSFKGANNEQFF
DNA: TGTGCCAGCAGCTTTAAGGGGGCCAACAATGAGCAGTTCTTC

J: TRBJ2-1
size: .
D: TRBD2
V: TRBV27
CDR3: CASSPGGPYNEQFF
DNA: TGTGCCAGCAGTCCGGGGGGACCCTACAATGAGCAGTTCTTC

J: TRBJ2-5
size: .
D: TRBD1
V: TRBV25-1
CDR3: CASSEWDRGQETQYF
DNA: TGTGCCAGCAGTGAATGGGACAGGGGGCAAGAGACCCAGTACTTC

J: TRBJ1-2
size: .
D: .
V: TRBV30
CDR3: CAWRWTRTGPYTF
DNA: TGTGCCTGGAGATGGACCCGGACGGGGCCCTACACCTTC

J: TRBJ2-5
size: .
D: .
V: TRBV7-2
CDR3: CASSLNAGERETQYF
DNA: TGTGCCAGCAGCCTTAACGCCGGGGAACGAGAGACCCAGTACTTC

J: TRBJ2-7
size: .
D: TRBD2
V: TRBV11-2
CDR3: CASSPSGGGTYEQYF
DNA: TGTGCCAGCAGCCCATCTGGGGGGGGGACCTACGAGCAGTACTTC

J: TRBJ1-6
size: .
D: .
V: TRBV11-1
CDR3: CASSLKGLRSPLHF
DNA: TGTGCCAGCAGCTTAAAGGGGCTGAGATCACCCCTCCACTTT

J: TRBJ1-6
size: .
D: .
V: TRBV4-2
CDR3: CASSHDRMKPPLHF
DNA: TGTGCCAGCAGCCATGATCGGATGAAGCCACCCCTCCACTTT

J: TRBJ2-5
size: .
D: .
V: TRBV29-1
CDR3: CSVEEWGEETQYF
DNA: TGCAGCGTTGAAGAATGGGGGGAAGAGACCCAGTACTTC

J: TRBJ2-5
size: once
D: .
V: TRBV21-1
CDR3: CASSKGGGAQETQYF
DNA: TGTGCCAGCAGCAAAGGGGGAGGGGCCCAAGAGACCCAGTACTTC

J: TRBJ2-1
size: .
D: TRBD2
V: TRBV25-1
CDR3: CASSPSIAGAYQFF
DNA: TGTGCCAGCAGTCCTTCTATAGCGGGGGCTTACCAGTTCTTC

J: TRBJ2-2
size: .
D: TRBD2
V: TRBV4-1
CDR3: CASSQASGANTGELFF
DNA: TGCGCCAGCAGCCAAGCGAGCGGGGCGAACACCGGGGAGCTGTTTTTT

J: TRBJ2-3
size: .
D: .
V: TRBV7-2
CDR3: CASSSGGRGFQSPNTQYF
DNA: TGTGCCAGCAGCAGTGGAGGAAGGGGGTTCCAGTCCCCAAATACGCAGTATTTT

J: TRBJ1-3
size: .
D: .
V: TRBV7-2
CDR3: CASSLGIGTGNTIYF
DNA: TGTGCCAGCAGCTTGGGAATAGGGACTGGAAACACCATATATTTT

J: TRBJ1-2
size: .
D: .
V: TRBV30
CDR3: CAWSGAQGVGYTF
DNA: TGTGCCTGGAGTGGGGCCCAAGGGGTTGGCTACACCTTC

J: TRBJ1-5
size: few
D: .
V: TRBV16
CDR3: CASSQSLVNSNQPQHF
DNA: TGTGCCAGCAGCCAATCATTGGTCAATTCCAATCAGCCCCAGCATTTT

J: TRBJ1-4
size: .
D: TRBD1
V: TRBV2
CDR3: CASSGRTGGEEKLFF
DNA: TGTGCCAGCAGTGGAAGGACAGGGGGCGAAGAAAAACTGTTTTTT

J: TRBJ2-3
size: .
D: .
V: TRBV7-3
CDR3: CASSLISADTQYF
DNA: TGTGCCAGCAGCTTAATTTCCGCGGATACGCAATATTTT

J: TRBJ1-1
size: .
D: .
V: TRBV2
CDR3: CASSGQGQLRNTEAFF
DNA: TGTGCCAGCAGTGGGCAGGGCCAACTTAGGAACACTGAAGCTTTCTTT

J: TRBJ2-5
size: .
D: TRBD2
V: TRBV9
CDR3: CASSVGSGGTQETQYF
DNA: TGTGCCAGCAGCGTAGGAAGCGGGGGAACACAAGAGACCCAGTACTTC

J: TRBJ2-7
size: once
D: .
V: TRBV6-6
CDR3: CASSSRGRAYEQYF
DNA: TGTGCCAGCAGTTCGCGGGGCCGTGCATACGAGCAGTACTTC

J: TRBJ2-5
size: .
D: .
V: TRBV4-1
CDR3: CASRREPGEETQYF
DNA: TGCGCCAGCAGACGGGAACCGGGGGAGGAGACCCAGTACTTC

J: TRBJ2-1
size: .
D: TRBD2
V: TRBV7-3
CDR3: CASARLAGTYNEQFF
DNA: TGTGCCAGCGCCCGCCTAGCGGGGACTTACAATGAGCAGTTCTTC

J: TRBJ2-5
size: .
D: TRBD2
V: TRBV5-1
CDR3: CASSYLAGEETQYF
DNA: TGCGCCAGCAGCTACCTAGCGGGTGAGGAGACCCAGTACTTC

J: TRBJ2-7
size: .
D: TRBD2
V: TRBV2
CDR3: CASTETGGYEQYF
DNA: TGTGCCAGCACCGAAACCGGGGGGTACGAGCAGTACTTC